This TCR beta chain came from a study of response to subunit inactivated influenza vaccine. Using its own MiXCR run on the RT-PCR reads, TCRdb lists one record per CDR3 protein. The data show just under 550,000 distinct CDR3 sequences, with roughly 23% seen just once and approximately 2.9% held by the top ten. V dropped 6 bases and J dropped 5; count of bases not matched to a gene: 13. CDR1 is ENHRY, CDR2 SYGVKD, per germline. CDR3 length equals 16 residues. This clonotype was picked up a small number of times. The data were also submitted as part of a second study, on T cells expressing NK-cell markers. That paper notes: TCR beta libraries carry UMIs added by 5'RACE template switching. One of the eight sequenced donors was seronegative, whereas the other seven were HCMV-seropositive. Of the CD8+ T cell pool in about 6 donors, roughly 1.0-7.5% was accounted for by dominant NKG2C+ clonotypes. Four of the donors also had these clonotypes leading their CD3+CD56-NKG2C+ fraction.

Sequencing was performed on CD4+ T cells sorted from PBMCs, taken about 12 days after vaccination. V is TRBV10-3 and J is TRBJ2-5; the match to TRBD2 covers 9 bases. The receptor was derived from a man in his fifties or sixties who received an inactivated influenza vaccine. CDR3 nucleotides: TGTGCCATCAGGGGAACGCTAGGCGGGAGGGGTGAGACCCAGTACTTC. It translates to CAIRGTLGGRGETQYF.